This T cell receptor (beta chain) was sequenced for a study of radiation and T cells in renal cell carcinoma. Documented time point: baseline pretreatment blood. Sample treatment: 15 Gy SBRT to primary tumor, nephrectomy 4 weeks later. The germline V gene encodes CDR1 LNHDA and CDR2 SQIVND (reference sequence). The CDR3 extends over 15 amino acids. J gave up 3 bases and V 3 bases, and 6 bases lay outside the gene matches. TCRdb's table, derived via immunoSEQ multiplex PCR, lists solely in-frame clones and lacks some. The sample holds about 140,000 clones, less than 85% seen once. The chain joins TRBV19 to TRBJ1-1; 8 positions agree with TRBD1. The source material was blood, sampled from a patient whose treatment included radiotherapy and nephrectomy. The TCR sequence derives from a woman aged 45 to 65 with renal cell carcinoma. The CDR3 coding sequence is TGTGCCAGTAGTATTACCGGGACAGGATACACTGAAGCTTTCTTT. This sequence encodes CASSITGTGYTEAFF.